This T cell receptor (beta chain) appears in the sequencing data of a study of blood T cell repertoires in COVID-19. Study overall: Spain, Italy and the United States supplied samples that represented acute and convalescent COVID-19. T cells, B-cell-depleted T cells, or PBMCs provided the cDNA or gDNA that served as material.

Original processing notes: By means of reference gene primer amplification, nucleated cell counts were estimated. Repertoires were generated with immunoSEQ multiplex PCR, while TCRdb's copy carries only in-frame clones and drops some. Clonal size and the V and J genes are those of that table, whereas D and trimming came from the DNA. The repertoire holds tens of thousands of clones, with 86% as singletons. Germline V gene sequence: CDR1 SGHVS, CDR2 FNYEAQ. The CDR3 runs to 15 residues. V was pared by 5 bases and J by 0 bases, with 7 bases of the junction left unmatched. Sample: peripheral blood. The V call is TRBV7-6, the J call TRBJ2-7; 7 bases agree with TRBD1. This sequence originates from an older woman with acute or convalescent COVID-19. Written as DNA, the CDR3 is TGTGCCAGCAGCGCCGTTGACAGGGCCTCCTACGAGCAGTACTTC. Protein sequence: CASSAVDRASYEQYF.